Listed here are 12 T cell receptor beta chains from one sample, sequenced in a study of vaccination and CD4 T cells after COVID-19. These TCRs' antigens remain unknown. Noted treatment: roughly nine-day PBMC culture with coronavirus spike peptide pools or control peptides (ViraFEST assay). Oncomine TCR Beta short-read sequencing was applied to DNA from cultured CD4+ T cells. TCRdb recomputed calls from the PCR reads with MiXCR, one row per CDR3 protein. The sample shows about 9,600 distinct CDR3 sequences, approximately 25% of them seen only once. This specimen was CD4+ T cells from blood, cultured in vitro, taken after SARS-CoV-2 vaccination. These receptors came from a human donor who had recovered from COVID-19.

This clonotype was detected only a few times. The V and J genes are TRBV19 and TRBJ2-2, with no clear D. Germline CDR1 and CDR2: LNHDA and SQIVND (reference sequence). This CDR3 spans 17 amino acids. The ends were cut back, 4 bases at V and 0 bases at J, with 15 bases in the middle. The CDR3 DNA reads TGTGCCAGTAGTAGGAGACTGCTCGTCGCGAACACCGGGGAGCTGTTTTTT. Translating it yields CASSRRLLVANTGELFF.

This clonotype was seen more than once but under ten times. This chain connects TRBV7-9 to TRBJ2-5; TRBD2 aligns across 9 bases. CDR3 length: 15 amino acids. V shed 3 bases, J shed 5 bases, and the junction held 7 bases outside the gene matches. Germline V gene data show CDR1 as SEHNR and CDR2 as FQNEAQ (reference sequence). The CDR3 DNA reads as TGTGCCAGCAGCTTTGCGGGAGGGCCGAGGGAGACCCAGTACTTC. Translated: CASSFAGGPRETQYF.

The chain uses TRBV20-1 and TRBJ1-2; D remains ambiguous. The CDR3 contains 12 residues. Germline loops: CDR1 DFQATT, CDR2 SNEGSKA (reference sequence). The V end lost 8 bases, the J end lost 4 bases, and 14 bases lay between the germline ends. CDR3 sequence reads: CSLSRATYGYTF. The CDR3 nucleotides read TGCAGTCTCAGTAGGGCTACCTATGGCTACACCTTC.

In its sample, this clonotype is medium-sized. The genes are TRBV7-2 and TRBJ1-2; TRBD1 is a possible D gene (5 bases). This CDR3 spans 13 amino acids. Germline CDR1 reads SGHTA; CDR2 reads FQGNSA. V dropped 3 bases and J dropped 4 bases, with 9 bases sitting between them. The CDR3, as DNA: TGTGCCAGCAGCTTGACAGATCGCTATGGCTACACCTTC. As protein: CASSLTDRYGYTF.

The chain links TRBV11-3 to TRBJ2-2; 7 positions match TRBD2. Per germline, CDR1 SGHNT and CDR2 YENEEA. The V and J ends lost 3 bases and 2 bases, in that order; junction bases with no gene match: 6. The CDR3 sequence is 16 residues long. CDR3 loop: CASSFGGRSNTGELFF. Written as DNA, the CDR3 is TGTGCCAGCAGCTTTGGCGGGAGATCAAACACCGGGGAGCTGTTTTTT. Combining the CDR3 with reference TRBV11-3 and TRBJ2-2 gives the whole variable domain EAGVVQSPRYKIIEKKQPVAFWCNPISGHNTLYWYLQNLGQGPELLIRYENEEAVDDSQLPKDRFSAERLKGVDSTLKIQPAELGDSAVYLCASSFGGRSNTGELFFGEGSRLTVL.

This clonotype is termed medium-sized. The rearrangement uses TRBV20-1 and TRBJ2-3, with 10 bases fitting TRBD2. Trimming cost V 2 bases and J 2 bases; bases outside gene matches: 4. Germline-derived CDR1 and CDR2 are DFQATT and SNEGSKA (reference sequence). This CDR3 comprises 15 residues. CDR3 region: CSARRGLADTDTQYF. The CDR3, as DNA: TGCAGTGCTAGAAGAGGACTAGCGGACACAGATACGCAGTATTTT.

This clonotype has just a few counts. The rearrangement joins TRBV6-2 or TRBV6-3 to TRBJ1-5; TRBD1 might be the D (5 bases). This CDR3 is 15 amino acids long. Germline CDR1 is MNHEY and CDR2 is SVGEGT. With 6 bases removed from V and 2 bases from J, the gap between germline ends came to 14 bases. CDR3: CASRSQVRGNQPQHF. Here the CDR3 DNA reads TGTGCCAGCAGGTCACAGGTCCGGGGCAATCAGCCCCAGCATTTT.

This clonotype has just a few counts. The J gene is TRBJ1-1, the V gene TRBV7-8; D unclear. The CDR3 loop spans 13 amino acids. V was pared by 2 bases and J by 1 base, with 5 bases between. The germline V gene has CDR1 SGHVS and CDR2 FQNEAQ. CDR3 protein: CASSLRANTEAFF. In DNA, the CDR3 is TGTGCCAGCAGCTTAAGGGCGAACACTGAAGCTTTCTTT.

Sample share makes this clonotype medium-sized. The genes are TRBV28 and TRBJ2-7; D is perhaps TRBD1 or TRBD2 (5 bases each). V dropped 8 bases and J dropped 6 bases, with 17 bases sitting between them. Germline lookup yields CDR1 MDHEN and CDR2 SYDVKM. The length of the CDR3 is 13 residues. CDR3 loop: CASLGGHMVEQYF. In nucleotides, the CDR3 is TGTGCCAGCCTTGGAGGACACATGGTCGAGCAGTACTTC.

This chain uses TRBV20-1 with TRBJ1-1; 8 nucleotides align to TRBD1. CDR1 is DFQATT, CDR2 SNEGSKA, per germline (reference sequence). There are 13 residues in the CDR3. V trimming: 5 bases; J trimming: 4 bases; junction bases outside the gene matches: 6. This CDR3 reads CSAPDRVGTEAFF. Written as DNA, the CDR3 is TGCAGTGCTCCGGACAGGGTGGGCACTGAAGCTTTCTTT.

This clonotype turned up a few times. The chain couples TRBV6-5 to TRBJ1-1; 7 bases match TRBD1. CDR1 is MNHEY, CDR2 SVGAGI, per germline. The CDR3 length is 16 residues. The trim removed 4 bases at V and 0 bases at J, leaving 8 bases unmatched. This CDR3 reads CASSSPRTGLNTEAFF. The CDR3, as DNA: TGTGCCAGCAGTTCCCCCCGGACAGGCCTGAACACTGAAGCTTTCTTT.

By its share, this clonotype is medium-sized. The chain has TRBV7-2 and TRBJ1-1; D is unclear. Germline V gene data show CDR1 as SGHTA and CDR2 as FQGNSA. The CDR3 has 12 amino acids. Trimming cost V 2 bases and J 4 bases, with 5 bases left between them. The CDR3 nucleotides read TGTGCCAGCAGCTTACTTGGCACTGAAGCTTTCTTT. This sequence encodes CASSLLGTEAFF.